The 11 T cell receptor beta chains given below trace back to one sample, sequenced in a study of tumor-infiltrating lymphocytes in oesophageal squamous cell carcinoma. A single record per CDR3 protein comes from TCRdb applying MiXCR to the PCR reads. Of 20,000 or so distinct CDR3 sequences in the sample, roughly 41% were seen once. Sequenced: normal esophageal tissue next to the tumor. Receptors were obtained from a male donor with esophageal squamous cell carcinoma.

In the case of this clonotype: The junction shows a germline mismatch at one end, possibly a read error. The V gene is TRBV7-3, the J gene TRBJ1-6; possible D gene TRBD1, 6 bases. The CDR3 is 15 residues long. Germline V gene lookup returns CDR1 SGHTA and CDR2 FQGTGA. CDR3 amino acids: CASSLMPGTRYEQYF. The CDR3 DNA sequence: TGTGCCAGCAGCTTAATGCCCGGGACACGCTACGAGCAGTACTTT.

This clonotype was seen many times. The rearrangement links TRBV7-3 to TRBJ2-3; no definite D call. From germline, CDR1 is SGHTA and CDR2 FQGTGA. CDR3 length equals 14 residues. Trimming removed 1 base at V and 1 base at J, with 6 bases between. CDR3 DNA sequence: TGTGCCAGCAGCTTAAGCCGGGGCACAGATACGCAGTATTTT. Translation gives CASSLSRGTDTQYF.

The V and J genes are TRBV15 and TRBJ1-6; unclear D gene. This CDR3 has 13 amino acids. Looked up from germline, CDR1 is LNHNV and CDR2 is YYDKDF (reference sequence). V was pared by 7 bases and J by 10 bases, with 14 bases between. The CDR3 region is CATTSHGKSPLHF. CDR3 DNA: TGTGCCACCACCAGCCATGGGAAATCACCCCTCCACTTT.

This clonotype is large. The J gene is TRBJ2-1, the V gene TRBV11-3; D is uncertain. Germline CDR1 and CDR2: SGHNT and YENEEA. The CDR3 has 15 residues. Trimming took 1 base from V and 0 from J, leaving 7 bases between them. CDR3 coding DNA: TGTGCCAGCAGCTTAGGGTCAAGCTCCTACAATGAGCAGTTCTTC. As protein: CASSLGSSSYNEQFF.

This clonotype has at least ten counts. This chain links TRBV5-4 with TRBJ2-5; unclear D gene. CDR1 is SGHNT and CDR2 is YYREEE in the germline V gene (reference sequence). There are 13 residues in the CDR3. Trimming stripped 4 bases from V and 3 bases from J, with 10 bases between. CDR3 bases: TGTGCCAGCAGCAACAGCCCTGAAGAGACCCAGTACTTC. Translated, it gives CASSNSPEETQYF.

The V and J genes are TRBV7-3 and TRBJ2-7; D perhaps matches TRBD2 (5 bases). The V gene lost 5 bases and the J gene lost 7 bases, with 18 bases spanning the gap. This CDR3 has 14 residues. CDR1 and CDR2 from the germline V gene are SGHTA and FQGTGA. The CDR3 loop reads CASSAPRGGHEQYF. The CDR3, as DNA: TGTGCCAGCAGCGCCCCTCGGGGTGGCCATGAGCAGTACTTC.

This sequence joins TRBV6-1 and TRBJ2-5, with D perhaps TRBD1 or TRBD2 (5 bases each). V gave up 6 bases and J gave up 2 bases, with 13 bases separating them. The CDR3 covers 14 residues. Germline CDR1 reads MNHNS; CDR2 reads SASEGT. CDR3 amino acids: CASRKRGVQETQYF. CDR3 nucleotide sequence: TGTGCCAGCAGAAAAAGAGGGGTGCAAGAGACCCAGTACTTC.

Details on this clonotype: An end of the junction differs from the germline gene, which may be a read error. This chain joins TRBV7-6 and TRBJ2-6; D may match TRBD1 or TRBD2 (6 bases each). The J call is doubtful: the DNA matches TRBJ2-5 better. Germline V CDR1 and CDR2: SGHVS, FNYEAQ. The CDR3 covers 14 residues. DNA of the CDR3: TGTGCTAGCAGCCCGGTGGGGGGCGAAGAGACCCAGTACTTC. It codes for CASSPVGGEETQYF.

The gene calls are TRBV7-2 and TRBJ2-3, with a possible D match to TRBD2 (5 bases). Trimming left V 0 bases short and J 14 bases short, with 15 bases between. The CDR3 has 13 amino acids. Germline values: CDR1 SGHTA, CDR2 FQGNSA. The CDR3 region has the DNA TGTGCCAGCAGCTTAGCGATCGCCGGGGAGCTGTATTTT. Translation gives CASSLAIAGELYF.

This clonotype is medium-sized by share. The chain is built from TRBV7-8 and TRBJ1-1; weak D call: TRBD1 (5 bases). CDR1 and CDR2 (germline): SGHVS, FQNEAQ. CDR3 size: 14 residues. V was clipped by 5 bases and J by 1 base, with 11 bases between them. The CDR3 region has the DNA TGTGCCAGCAGCCGCGACAGAGCGAACACTGAAGCTTTCTTT. Translation: CASSRDRANTEAFF.

This clonotype was seen more than once but under ten times. The V gene is TRBV5-1, the J gene TRBJ2-5; D is possibly TRBD1 or TRBD2 (5 bases each). Germline CDR1 reads SGHRS; CDR2 reads YFSETQ. The CDR3 length is 14 residues. V lost 1 base and J lost 1, with 8 bases in between. As DNA, the CDR3 is TGCGCCAGCAGCTTGTTAGGGACCCAAGAGACCCAGTACTTC. Translation gives CASSLLGTQETQYF.